This T cell receptor beta chain was identified during a study of shared clonotypes between healthy human individuals. Study details: Donors, aged 18 to 49, were a couple of women and three men.

This clone was seen only once. Its antigen is currently unknown. Study-wide results and caveats: Among the subsets, naive ones generally showed larger estimated richness than memory ones.

Genomic DNA of every subset was divided equally among multiple immunoSEQ plates. Data came from immunoSEQ multiplex PCR; TCRdb stores just in-frame clones and leaves some out. The table lists roughly 1.4 million clones, about 98.5% of them singletons. With 0 bases removed from V and 6 bases from J, the gap between germline ends came to 15 bases. Germline V gives CDR1 MNHEY, CDR2 SVGAGI. The CDR3 length is 16 residues. Sequencing was done on a sample of naive CD4+ T cells sorted from blood. Stated subset: CD45RA+ positively selected. This clonotype was sampled from a man younger than 45 in good health. The gene calls are TRBV6-5 and TRBJ2-1, with D tentatively TRBD1 or TRBD2 (5 bases each). The CDR3 loop is CASSYSWFGGINEQFF. The CDR3 DNA is TGTGCCAGCAGTTACTCTTGGTTTGGGGGAATCAATGAGCAGTTCTTC.